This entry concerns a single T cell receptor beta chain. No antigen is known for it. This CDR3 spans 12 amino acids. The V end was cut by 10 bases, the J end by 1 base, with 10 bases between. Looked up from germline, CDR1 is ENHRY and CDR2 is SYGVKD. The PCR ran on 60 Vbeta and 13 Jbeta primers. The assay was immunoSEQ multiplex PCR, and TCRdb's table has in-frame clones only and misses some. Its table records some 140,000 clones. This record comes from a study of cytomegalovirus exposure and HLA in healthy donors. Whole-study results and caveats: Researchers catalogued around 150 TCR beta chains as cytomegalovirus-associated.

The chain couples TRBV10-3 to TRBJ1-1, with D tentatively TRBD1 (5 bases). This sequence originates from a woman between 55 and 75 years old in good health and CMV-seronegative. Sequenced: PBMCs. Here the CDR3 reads CATTGQNTEAFF. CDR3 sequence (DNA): TGTGCCACGACCGGACAGAACACTGAAGCTTTCTTT.